The entry below describes one TCR beta chain. Its antigen remains unidentified. The CDR3 is 13 residues long. From CD4+ cells came CD45RA+ naive and CD45RA-negative memory subsets. The data were obtained in a study of shared clonotypes between healthy human individuals. Genomic DNA of every subset was divided equally among multiple immunoSEQ plates. Assay: immunoSEQ multiplex PCR; the TCRdb copy retains only in-frame clones and omits some. Here the sample spans about 2 million clones, around 95% being singletons. Study results and caveats: A generally larger estimated richness was seen in naive subsets than in memory subsets.

The source of this sequence is a man younger than 35 in good health. The sample comprised naive CD4+ T cells sorted from blood. Subset of the sample: CD45RA+ positively selected. The chain joins TRBV1 to TRBJ2-7; the D segment call TRBD1 is taken from the table without a DNA check. TRBV1 is a pseudogene. CDR3 sequence reads: CTSSPPTGPEQYF. The CDR3, as DNA: TGCACCAGCAGCCCTCCGACAGGGCCCGAGCAGTACTTC.